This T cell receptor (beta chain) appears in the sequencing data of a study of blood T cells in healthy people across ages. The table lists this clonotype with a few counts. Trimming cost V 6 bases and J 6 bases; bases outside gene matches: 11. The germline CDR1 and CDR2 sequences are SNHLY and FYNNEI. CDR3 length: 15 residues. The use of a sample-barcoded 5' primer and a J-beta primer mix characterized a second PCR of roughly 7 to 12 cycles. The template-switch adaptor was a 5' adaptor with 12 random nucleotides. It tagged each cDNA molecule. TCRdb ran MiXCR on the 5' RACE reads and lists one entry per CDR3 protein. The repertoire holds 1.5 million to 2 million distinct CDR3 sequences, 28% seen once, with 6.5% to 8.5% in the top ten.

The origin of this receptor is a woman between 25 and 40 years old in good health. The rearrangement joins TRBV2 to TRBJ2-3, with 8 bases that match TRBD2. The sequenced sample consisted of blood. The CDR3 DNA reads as TGTGCCAGCAGGCAACTAGCGGCTAGTGGCGATACGCAGTATTTT. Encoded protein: CASRQLAASGDTQYF. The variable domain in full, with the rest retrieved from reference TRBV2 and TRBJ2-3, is EPEVTQTPSHQVTQMGQEVILRCVPISNHLYFYWYRQILGQKVEFLVSFYNNEISEKSEIFDDQFSVERPDGSNFTLKIRSTKLEDSAMYFCASRQLAASGDTQYFGPGTRLTVL.